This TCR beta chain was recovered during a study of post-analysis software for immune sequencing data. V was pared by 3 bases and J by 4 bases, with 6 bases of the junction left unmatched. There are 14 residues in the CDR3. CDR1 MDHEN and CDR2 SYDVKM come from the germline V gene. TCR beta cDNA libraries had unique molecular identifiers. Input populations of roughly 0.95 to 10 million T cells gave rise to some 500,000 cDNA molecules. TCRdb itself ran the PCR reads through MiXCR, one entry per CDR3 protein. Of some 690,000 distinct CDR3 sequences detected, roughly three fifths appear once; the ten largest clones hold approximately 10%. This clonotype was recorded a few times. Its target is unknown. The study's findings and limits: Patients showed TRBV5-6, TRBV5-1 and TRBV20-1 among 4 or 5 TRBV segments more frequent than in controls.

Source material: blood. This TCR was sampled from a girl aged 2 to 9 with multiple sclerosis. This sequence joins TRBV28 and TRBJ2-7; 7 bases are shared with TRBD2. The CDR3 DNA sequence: TGTGCCAGCAGTTTTGGCGGGAGTGAGTACGAGCAGTACTTC. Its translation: CASSFGGSEYEQYF.